This T cell receptor (beta chain) was identified during a study of T cell repertoires in cytomegalovirus infection. Background on the study: CMV infection together with matching HLA type was indicated by public TCR beta signatures.

TCRdb used MiXCR to reprocess the reads, holding one entry per CDR3 protein. The sample has hundreds of thousands of distinct CDR3 sequences; 25% to 40% are singletons. Note on this clonotype: Its cognate antigen is unknown.

The study, taken as a whole, reports: In two of eight donors, the top clonotype was HLA-C-restricted CMV-specific.

The source of this sequence is a human donor in good health (CMV status not recorded). Some clones in this sample may be carry-over from other donors' samples. The sequencing here drew on cultured CD8+ T cells from PBMCs, taken from culture after CMV antigen stimulation.

DNA for the CDR3: TGCAGTGCTAGAGTCGGGACAGGGCCTCAGCCCCAGCATTTT. It specifies CSARVGTGPQPQHF. The chain has TRBV20-1 and TRBJ1-5, with TRBD1 matching over 9 bases. Losses at the gene ends were 1 base for V and 6 bases for J; bases not matched to a gene: 4. The CDR3 extends over 14 amino acids. Germline values: CDR1 DFQATT, CDR2 SNEGSKA (reference sequence).